Each of the 29 T cell receptor beta chains below was sequenced from the same sample in a study of OX40 agonist ivuxolimab in advanced cancers. The method was immunoSEQ multiplex PCR; TCRdb's version includes in-frame clones alone and lacks a portion of them. The sample consists of 60,000 to 70,000 clones, approximately 90% of them appearing once. The sequenced sample was CD4+ or CD8+ T cells sorted from blood, obtained in a trial of the OX40 agonist ivuxolimab. All receptors come from an adult with an advanced solid tumor such as melanoma, head and neck, liver or kidney cancer.

This clone came up once. The J gene is TRBJ2-5, the V gene TRBV18; 9 nucleotides align to TRBD1. This CDR3 has 15 residues. V gave up 5 bases and J gave up 1 base; unmatched junction bases: 5. Per the germline V gene, CDR1 is KGHSH and CDR2 is LQKENI. CDR3 nucleotide sequence: TGTGCCAGCTCAAAGGGACAGGGAGGCCAAGAGACCCAGTACTTC. Its protein product is CASSKGQGGQETQYF.

V usage is TRBV6-6 and J usage is TRBJ2-2; 7 bases agree with TRBD1. The germline V gene encodes CDR1 MNHNY and CDR2 SVGAGI (reference sequence). There are 15 residues in the CDR3. J gave up 5 bases and V 2 bases, and 5 bases lay outside the gene matches. The CDR3 DNA reads TGTGCCAGCAGTTACGAGGGGGCACGTACCGGGGAGCTGTTTTTT. Encoded protein: CASSYEGARTGELFF.

The V gene is TRBV19, the J gene TRBJ2-2; D assignment may be TRBD1 or TRBD2 (5 bases each). Trimming shortened V by 7 bases and J by 0 bases, and 15 bases separated the two germline ends. The germline V gene has CDR1 LNHDA and CDR2 SQIVND (reference sequence). The CDR3 spans 16 residues. CDR3: CASTQGRDPNTGELFF. DNA of the CDR3: TGTGCCAGTACCCAAGGACGGGACCCGAACACCGGGGAGCTGTTTTTT.

This clone was detected once. This chain joins TRBV5-4 and TRBJ1-2; D ambiguous. The CDR3 extends over 14 amino acids. Germline CDR1 SGHNT, CDR2 YYREEE (reference sequence). V gave up 2 bases and J gave up 8 bases, with 16 bases separating them. The CDR3 loop is CASSFGVKANGYTF. The CDR3 nucleotides read TGTGCCAGCAGCTTTGGAGTCAAGGCCAACGGCTACACCTTC.

The chain recombines TRBV18 with TRBJ1-2, with D tentatively TRBD1 (6 bases). V lost 3 bases, J lost 6 bases, and 11 bases lay in between. Germline V lookup: CDR1 KGHSH, CDR2 LQKENI. The CDR3 consists of 13 residues. CDR3 protein: CASSPRQDDGYTF. The CDR3 region has the DNA TGTGCCAGCTCACCCCGACAGGACGATGGCTACACCTTC.

The chain uses TRBV11-3 and TRBJ2-3; TRBD1 aligns across 9 bases. With 1 base clipped from V and 5 bases from J, the junction kept 10 bases outside the gene matches. This CDR3 spans 17 amino acids. Per germline, CDR1 SGHNT and CDR2 YENEEA. The CDR3 sequence: CASSLARPGQGKDTQYF. The CDR3 coding sequence is TGTGCCAGCAGCTTAGCCCGACCGGGACAGGGTAAAGATACGCAGTATTTT.

The chain joins TRBV18 to TRBJ1-2; maybe TRBD1 (6 bases). The CDR3 is 16 residues long. Between the trimmed V and J ends, which lost 6 bases and 7 bases, there was a span of 24 bases. CDR1 and CDR2 from the germline V gene are KGHSH and LQKENI. DNA of the CDR3: TGTGCCAGCTCCCCCTCGGGGGGCTTTAACTCTTTTGGCTACACCTTC. This codes for CASSPSGGFNSFGYTF.

This sequence joins TRBV29-1 and TRBJ2-5, with 10 bases that match TRBD2. The CDR3 is 13 amino acids. In germline, CDR1 is SQVTM, CDR2 ANQGSEA. Trimming removed 1 base from V and 4 bases from J; junction bases left unmatched: 0. CDR3: CSVEGLAGETQYF. DNA for the CDR3: TGCAGCGTTGAAGGACTAGCGGGAGAGACCCAGTACTTC.

The rearrangement joins TRBV5-1 to TRBJ2-2, with D perhaps matching TRBD1 (5 bases). Germline lookup yields CDR1 SGHRS and CDR2 YFSETQ. The V end was cut by 6 bases, the J end by 1 base, with 13 bases between. The CDR3 sequence is 15 residues long. The CDR3 nucleotides are TGCGCCAGCAACTCTGGACATATGAACACCGGGGAGCTGTTTTTT. This encodes CASNSGHMNTGELFF. The entire variable domain, with the rest obtained from reference TRBV5-1 and TRBJ2-2, is as follows: KAGVTQTPRYLIKTRGQQVTLSCSPISGHRSVSWYQQTPGQGLQFLFEYFSETQRNKGNFPGRFSGRQFSNSRSEMNVSTLELGDSALYLCASNSGHMNTGELFFGEGSRLTVL.

V and J are TRBV5-8 and TRBJ2-1; unclear D gene. This CDR3 is 10 amino acids long. V was shortened by 7 bases and J by 7 bases, with 6 bases between the two germline ends. CDR1 SGHTS and CDR2 YDEGEE come from the germline V gene. The CDR3 nucleotides read TGTGCCAGCGGGTGGAATGAGCAGTTCTTC. Translation gives CASGWNEQFF.

This chain links TRBV7-9 with TRBJ1-1; tentatively, D is TRBD1 (5 bases). This CDR3 has 13 amino acids. From germline, CDR1 is SEHNR and CDR2 FQNEAQ (reference sequence). V lost 4 bases and J 1 base, leaving 7 bases between the germline ends. The CDR3 loop reads CASSWGGNTEAFF. The CDR3 nucleotides are TGTGCCAGCAGCTGGGGGGGGAACACTGAAGCTTTCTTT.

CDR3 coding DNA: TGCAGCGTCTACTCAAGGGCTGGAGTCACTGAAGCTTTCTTT. It encodes CSVYSRAGVTEAFF. The chain combines TRBV29-1 with TRBJ1-1; D uncertain. The CDR3 is 14 residues long. CDR1 SQVTM and CDR2 ANQGSEA come from the germline V gene. Trimming took 6 bases from V and 4 from J, leaving 18 bases between them.

As to this clone: The sample holds other DNA sequences that translate to the same CDR3. The rearrangement joins TRBV11-3 to TRBJ2-3; D is ambiguous. V lost 5 bases, J lost 3 bases, and 6 bases lay in between. This CDR3 has 12 residues. CDR1 and CDR2 from the germline V gene are SGHNT and YENEEA. The CDR3 nucleotides read TGTGCCAGCAGCCTCTCGACAGATACGCAGTATTTT. Its translation is CASSLSTDTQYF.

This chain uses TRBV7-2 with TRBJ2-2; no reliable D call. V was cut by 4 bases and J by 5 bases, with 8 bases left in between. Germline lookup yields CDR1 SGHTA and CDR2 FQGNSA. There are 13 residues in the CDR3. This CDR3 is CASSSYGTGELFF. The CDR3 DNA is TGTGCCAGCAGCTCCTACGGAACCGGGGAGCTGTTTTTT.

The chain joins TRBV2 to TRBJ2-1, with D possibly TRBD2 on 5 matching bases. Germline values: CDR1 SNHLY, CDR2 FYNNEI. This CDR3 has 13 amino acids. V was cut by 8 bases and J by 0 bases, with 8 bases left in between. The CDR3, as DNA: TGTGCCAGCCGGAGGAGCTCCTACAATGAGCAGTTCTTC. Translation: CASRRSSYNEQFF.

This chain uses TRBV28 with TRBJ2-1; the D gene is possibly TRBD2 (5 bases). Trimming stripped 9 bases from V and 10 bases from J, with 16 bases between. CDR1 and CDR2 from the germline V gene are MDHEN and SYDVKM. The CDR3 is made up of 12 amino acids. This chain's CDR3 is CASGEAVSEQFF. CDR3 DNA: TGTGCCAGTGGTGAAGCGGTCTCGGAGCAGTTCTTC.

The chain joins TRBV15 to TRBJ2-7, with D perhaps matching TRBD2 (6 bases). V was cut by 3 bases and J by 6 bases, with 21 bases left in between. This CDR3 contains 16 residues. CDR1 LNHNV and CDR2 YYDKDF come from the germline V gene (reference sequence). The CDR3 spells CATSSAPTEGKSEQYF. The CDR3 DNA reads TGTGCCACCAGCAGCGCCCCCACGGAGGGCAAGAGCGAGCAGTACTTC.

This sequence joins TRBV7-6 and TRBJ1-1, with D possibly TRBD1 on 6 matching bases. There are 13 residues in the CDR3. V lost 3 bases, J lost 7 bases, and 12 bases lay in between. Germline lookup yields CDR1 SGHVS and CDR2 FNYEAQ. The CDR3 sequence is CASSLEGGVEAFF. CDR3 bases: TGTGCCAGCAGCTTGGAGGGGGGTGTTGAAGCTTTCTTT.

J is TRBJ1-3 and V is TRBV10-3; 10 bases align to TRBD1. Germline lookup yields CDR1 ENHRY and CDR2 SYGVKD. V shed 10 bases, J shed 0 bases, and the junction held 18 bases outside the gene matches. This CDR3 comprises 19 residues. The CDR3: CATGSGTGVLSPSGNTIYF. The CDR3 nucleotides read TGTGCCACCGGATCCGGGACAGGGGTTTTATCCCCCTCTGGAAACACCATATATTTT.

The rearrangement joins TRBV6-5 to TRBJ2-7; D could derive from TRBD1 or TRBD2 (6 bases each). The germline V gene encodes CDR1 MNHEY and CDR2 SVGAGI. The CDR3 has 16 amino acids. V gave up 0 bases and J gave up 2 bases, with 14 bases separating them. This CDR3 is CASSYSPGANTYEQYF. DNA for the CDR3: TGTGCCAGCAGTTACTCCCCGGGGGCAAATACCTACGAGCAGTACTTC.

Turning to this clone: At one boundary the junction diverges from the germline segment, which might be a read error. The CDR3 DNA reads TGTGCTAGCAGCGCGAGCGGGGTAGAGACCCAGTACTTC. It encodes CASSASGVETQYF. This rearrangement joins TRBV7-7 to TRBJ2-5; 7 bases agree with TRBD2. This CDR3 spans 13 amino acids. Germline CDR1 and CDR2: SSHAT and FNYEAQ (reference sequence).

The gene calls are TRBV11-2 and TRBJ1-5, with D possibly TRBD1 on 5 matching bases. The CDR3 is made up of 15 amino acids. Germline V CDR1 and CDR2: SGHAT, FQNNGV. V lost 2 bases and J 4 bases, leaving 12 bases between the germline ends. CDR3 nucleotides: TGTGCCAGCAGCTTAACCCCCAGGGTGAATCAGCCCCAGCATTTT. Its protein product is CASSLTPRVNQPQHF.

The chain is built from TRBV5-4 and TRBJ2-1; 8 positions agree with TRBD2. V gave up 4 bases and J gave up 7 bases; unmatched junction bases: 13. The CDR3 consists of 16 residues. CDR1 and CDR2 from the germline V gene are SGHNT and YYREEE (reference sequence). The CDR3 nucleotides are TGTGCCAGCAGCACGGGGGGGAGGGCTACTAGGAATGAGCAGTTCTTC. Its translation is CASSTGGRATRNEQFF.

This sequence joins TRBV10-2 and TRBJ1-5, with D uncertain. V shed 1 base and J shed 2 bases, with 3 bases lying between them. The CDR3 is made up of 13 amino acids. Germline CDR1 is WSHSY and CDR2 is SAAADI. The CDR3 here is CASSEWGNQPQHF. The CDR3 DNA is TGCGCCAGCAGTGAGTGGGGCAATCAGCCCCAGCATTTT.

The chain links TRBV28 to TRBJ2-3, with D possibly matching TRBD1 (5 bases). CDR3 length: 14 amino acids. CDR1 is MDHEN and CDR2 is SYDVKM in the germline V gene. The germline V and J ends were trimmed by 4 bases and 5 bases, with 13 bases remaining between them. The CDR3 nucleotides are TGTGCCAGCAGTTCGGACACCTCCTTAGATACGCAGTATTTT. Amino acid sequence: CASSSDTSLDTQYF.

CDR3 DNA: TGTGCCAGTAGTGGTTTAGGGAGACACAATGAGCAGTTCTTC. Amino acids: CASSGLGRHNEQFF. The V gene is TRBV19, the J gene TRBJ2-1; TRBD2 might be the D (5 bases). This CDR3 is 14 amino acids long. CDR1 and CDR2 (germline): LNHDA, SQIVND (reference sequence). V was cut by 5 bases and J by 5 bases, with 13 bases left in between.

This clone was seen once. This chain joins TRBV4-3 and TRBJ2-3; 7 nucleotides match TRBD2. Trimming at V came to 1 base and at J to 3 bases, leaving 1 base not matched to a gene. The germline V gene has CDR1 LGHNA and CDR2 YSLEER. The CDR3 sequence is 14 residues long. CDR3 amino acids: CASSQGGGTDTQYF. CDR3 nucleotides: TGCGCCAGCAGCCAAGGGGGGGGGACAGATACGCAGTATTTT.

The chain carries TRBV2 and TRBJ2-7; 8 bases map to TRBD1. The CDR3 contains 13 residues. CDR1 is SNHLY, CDR2 FYNNEI, per germline. J gave up 4 bases and V 6 bases, and 5 bases lay outside the gene matches. CDR3 loop: CASSGGQVYEQYF. The CDR3 nucleotides are TGTGCCAGCAGCGGGGGACAGGTATACGAGCAGTACTTC.

The chain links TRBV5-1 to TRBJ1-4; D gene uncertain. Germline-derived CDR1 and CDR2 are SGHRS and YFSETQ. Between the trimmed V and J ends, which lost 5 bases and 0 bases, there was a span of 8 bases. The length of the CDR3 is 14 residues. The CDR3 DNA sequence: TGCGCCAGCAGTCTAGAGTCAACTAATGAAAAACTGTTTTTT. Its protein product is CASSLESTNEKLFF.